A selection of T cell receptor beta chains follows, all from one sample in a study of glioma-infiltrating T cells after dendritic cell vaccination. The repertoire was sequenced with immunoSEQ multiplex PCR; TCRdb's copy has only in-frame clones and lacks some. The table lists roughly 51,000 clones, 85% of them singletons. The material sequenced was blood, taken before dendritic cell vaccination. The receptors come from a human donor with glioblastoma. The CDR3 runs from the conserved cysteine through the conserved F or W.

v_gene	j_gene	CDR3aa
TRBV6-1	TRBJ1-2	CASPPPEGYGYTF
TRBV7-6	TRBJ2-5	CASSDSLAGVETQYF
TRBV30	TRBJ2-3	CAWSRTSGGGKTQYF
TRBV18	TRBJ1-5	CASSPGQGGQPQHF
TRBV4-3	TRBJ2-1	CASSQGVAGESSYNEQFF
TRBV18	TRBJ2-7	CASSRQGAISYEQYF
TRBV9	TRBJ1-3	CASSGRDRASGNTIYF
TRBV28	TRBJ1-1	CATQGFMNTEAFF
TRBV5-1	TRBJ1-3	CASSSFTGDSGNTIYF
TRBV5-4	TRBJ1-2	CASSLAGAQGALFNYGYTF
TRBV6-5	TRBJ1-5	CASSPGTGVNQPQHF
TRBV4-1	TRBJ2-5	CASSQVSGGASETQYF
TRBV29-1	TRBJ1-2	CSVSQREGNYGYTF
TRBV4-1	TRBJ2-1	CASQGLAGVNEQFF
TRBV9	TRBJ2-1	CASSPRGTSAHEQFF
TRBV27	TRBJ2-1	CASSLSLAGGGEQFF
TRBV28	TRBJ1-2	CASTLGQVGGYTF
TRBV5-1	TRBJ2-7	CASSSTSGELYEQYF
TRBV2	TRBJ2-3	CASRQLAGAETDTQYF
TRBV11-2	TRBJ2-3	CASSSPGGGTDTQYF
TRBV5-4	TRBJ1-2	CASSPGTENGYTF
TRBV2	TRBJ1-5	CASSMMRGASNQPQHF
TRBV11-2	TRBJ2-3	CASSLDLPGWGVDTQYF
TRBV7-2	TRBJ1-2	CASSWALINYGYTF
TRBV6-1	TRBJ1-2	CASKRANYGYTF
TRBV11-2	TRBJ1-1	CASSSGNGRRYTEAFF
TRBV4-3	TRBJ1-1	CASPYRNTEAFF
TRBV4-3	TRBJ1-2	CASTKRGGESYGYTF
TRBV29-1	-	CSVEVQDYEQYF
TRBV2	TRBJ2-3	CASSDNSGRAQDTQYF
TRBV5-4	TRBJ1-2	CASSLDQDRGRGYTF
TRBV9	TRBJ2-1	CASSYSGGGSEQFF
TRBV9	TRBJ2-7	CASNTGTGGGEQYF
TRBV30	TRBJ2-3	CASNGGASTDTQYF
TRBV2	TRBJ1-3	CASSRTAGNTIYF
TRBV4-3	TRBJ2-3	CASSQVATSGTDTQYF
TRBV2	TRBJ2-7	CASSEVRDEQYF
TRBV11-3	TRBJ2-5	CASSFLGQAIQETQYF
TRBV19	TRBJ2-1	CASSLTSGDYNEQFF
TRBV12-2	TRBJ2-7	CASRCEREGSYEQYF
TRBV5-6	TRBJ1-3	CASEGALAGNTIYF
TRBV5-6	TRBJ1-2	CASSVELGQNYGYTF